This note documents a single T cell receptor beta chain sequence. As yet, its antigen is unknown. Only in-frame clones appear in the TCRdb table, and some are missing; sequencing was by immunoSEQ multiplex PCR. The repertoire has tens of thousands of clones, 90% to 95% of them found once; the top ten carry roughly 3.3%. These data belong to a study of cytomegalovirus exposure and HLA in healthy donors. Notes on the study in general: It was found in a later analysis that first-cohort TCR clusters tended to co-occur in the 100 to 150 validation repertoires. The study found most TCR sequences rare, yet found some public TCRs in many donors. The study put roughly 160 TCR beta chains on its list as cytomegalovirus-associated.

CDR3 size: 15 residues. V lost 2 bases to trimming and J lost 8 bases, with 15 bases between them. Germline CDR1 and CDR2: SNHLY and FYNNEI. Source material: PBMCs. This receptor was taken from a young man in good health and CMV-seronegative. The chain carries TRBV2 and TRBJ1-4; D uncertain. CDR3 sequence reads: CASSEWQINREKLFF. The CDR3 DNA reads TGTGCCAGCAGTGAATGGCAAATCAACAGAGAAAAACTGTTTTTT.